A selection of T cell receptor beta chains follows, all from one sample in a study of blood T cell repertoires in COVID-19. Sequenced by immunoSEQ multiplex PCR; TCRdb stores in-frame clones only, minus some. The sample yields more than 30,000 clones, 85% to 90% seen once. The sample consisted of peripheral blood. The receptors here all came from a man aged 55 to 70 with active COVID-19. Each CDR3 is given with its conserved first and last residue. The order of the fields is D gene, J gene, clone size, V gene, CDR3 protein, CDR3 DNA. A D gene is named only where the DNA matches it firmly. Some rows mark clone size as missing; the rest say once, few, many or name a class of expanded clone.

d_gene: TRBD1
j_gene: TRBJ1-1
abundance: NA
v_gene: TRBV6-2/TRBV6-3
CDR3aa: CASSQQGEANTEAFF
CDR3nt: TGTGCCAGCAGTCAGCAGGGGGAAGCGAACACTGAAGCTTTCTTT

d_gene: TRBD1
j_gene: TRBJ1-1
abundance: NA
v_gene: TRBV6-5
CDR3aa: CASSYRDRGWGTEAFF
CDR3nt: TGTGCCAGCAGTTACAGGGACAGGGGATGGGGCACTGAAGCTTTCTTT

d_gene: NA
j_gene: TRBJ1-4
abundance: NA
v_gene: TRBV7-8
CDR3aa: CASSLARREKLFF
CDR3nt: TGTGCCAGCAGCTTAGCAAGGAGGGAAAAACTGTTTTTT

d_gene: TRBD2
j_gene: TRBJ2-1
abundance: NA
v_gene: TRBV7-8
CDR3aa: CASSLGRGLAGKKDNEQFF
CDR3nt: TGTGCCAGCAGCTTAGGGAGGGGACTAGCGGGGAAAAAGGACAATGAGCAGTTCTTC

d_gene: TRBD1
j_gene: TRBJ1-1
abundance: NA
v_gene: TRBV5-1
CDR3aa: CASSSSRDRGGIRGNTEAFF
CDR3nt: TGCGCCAGCAGCTCCTCCCGGGACAGGGGTGGGATCAGAGGGAACACTGAAGCTTTCTTT

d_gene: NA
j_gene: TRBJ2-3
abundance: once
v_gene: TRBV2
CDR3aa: CASRPLGGGGADTQYF
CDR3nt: TGTGCCAGCAGGCCCTTAGGGGGTGGGGGCGCGGATACGCAGTATTTT

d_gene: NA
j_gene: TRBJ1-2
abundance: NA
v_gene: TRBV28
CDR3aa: CASSLLGRAGYTF
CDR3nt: TGTGCCAGCAGTTTATTGGGCAGAGCCGGCTACACCTTC

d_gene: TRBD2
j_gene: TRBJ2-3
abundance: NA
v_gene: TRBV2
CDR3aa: CASPTPGGSTDTQYF
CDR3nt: TGTGCCAGCCCCACCCCGGGGGGGAGCACAGATACGCAGTATTTT

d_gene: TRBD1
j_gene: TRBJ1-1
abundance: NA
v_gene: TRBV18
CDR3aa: CASSPGGDRVTEAFF
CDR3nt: TGTGCCAGCTCCCCGGGAGGGGACAGGGTCACTGAAGCTTTCTTT

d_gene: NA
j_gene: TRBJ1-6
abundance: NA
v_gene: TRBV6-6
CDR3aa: CASSYSGGYNSPLHF
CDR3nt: TGTGCCAGCAGTTACTCGGGAGGGTATAATTCACCCCTCCACTTT

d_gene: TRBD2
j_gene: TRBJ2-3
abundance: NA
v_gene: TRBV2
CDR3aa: CATLRTSGVSTDTQYF
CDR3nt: TGTGCCACCCTGAGGACTAGCGGGGTTAGCACAGATACGCAGTATTTT

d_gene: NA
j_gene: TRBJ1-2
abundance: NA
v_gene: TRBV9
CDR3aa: CASSADPRGYGYTF
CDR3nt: TGTGCCAGCAGCGCGGACCCGCGGGGCTATGGCTACACCTTC

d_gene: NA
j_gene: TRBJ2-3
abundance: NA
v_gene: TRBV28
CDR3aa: CASTLGPFAGRRDTQYF
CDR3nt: TGTGCCAGCACCCTGGGCCCATTTGCGGGGCGTCGGGATACGCAGTATTTT

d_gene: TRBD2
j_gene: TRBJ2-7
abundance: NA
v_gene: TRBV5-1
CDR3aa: CASSLEGTSGAEQYF
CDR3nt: TGCGCCAGCAGCTTGGAGGGGACTAGCGGGGCCGAGCAGTACTTC

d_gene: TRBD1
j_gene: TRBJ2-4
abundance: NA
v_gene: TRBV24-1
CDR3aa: CATSDLQGALAKNIQYF
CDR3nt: TGTGCCACCAGTGATTTACAGGGGGCCCTAGCCAAAAACATTCAGTACTTC

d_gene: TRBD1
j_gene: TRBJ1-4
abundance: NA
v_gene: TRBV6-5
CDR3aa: CASTLGTVTNEKLFF
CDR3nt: TGTGCCAGCACCTTAGGGACAGTAACTAATGAAAAACTGTTTTTT

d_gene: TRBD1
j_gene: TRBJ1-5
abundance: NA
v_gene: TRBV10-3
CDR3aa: CAISSTGVFQPQHF
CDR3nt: TGTGCCATCAGTAGCACAGGGGTATTCCAGCCCCAGCATTTT

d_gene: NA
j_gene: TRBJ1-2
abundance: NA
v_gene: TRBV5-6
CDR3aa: CASSSARVGRYGYTF
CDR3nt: TGTGCCAGCAGCTCGGCCAGGGTAGGGCGCTATGGCTACACCTTC

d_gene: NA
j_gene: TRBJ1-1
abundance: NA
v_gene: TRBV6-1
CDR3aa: CASSDQGYTEAFF
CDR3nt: TGTGCCAGCAGTGACCAGGGCTACACTGAAGCTTTCTTT

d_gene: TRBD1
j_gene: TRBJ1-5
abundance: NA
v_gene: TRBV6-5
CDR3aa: CASRGQGISNQPQHF
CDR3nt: TGTGCCAGCAGAGGACAGGGAATTAGCAATCAGCCCCAGCATTTT

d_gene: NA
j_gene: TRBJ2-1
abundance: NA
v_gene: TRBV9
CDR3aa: CASSVGGRANEQFF
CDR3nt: TGTGCCAGCAGCGTAGGGGGGCGAGCCAATGAGCAGTTCTTC

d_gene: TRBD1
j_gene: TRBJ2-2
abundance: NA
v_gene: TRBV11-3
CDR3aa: CASSLDLWGQGAHTGELFF
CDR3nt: TGTGCCAGCAGCTTAGATCTCTGGGGACAGGGGGCGCACACCGGGGAGCTGTTTTTT

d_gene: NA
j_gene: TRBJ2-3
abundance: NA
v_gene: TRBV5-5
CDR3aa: CASSIAVLTDTQYF
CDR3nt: TGTGCCAGCAGCATCGCAGTTCTTACAGATACGCAGTATTTT

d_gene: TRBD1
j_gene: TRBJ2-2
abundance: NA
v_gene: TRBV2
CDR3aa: CASRAGTANTGELFF
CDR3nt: TGTGCCAGCAGAGCCGGGACAGCGAACACCGGGGAGCTGTTTTTT

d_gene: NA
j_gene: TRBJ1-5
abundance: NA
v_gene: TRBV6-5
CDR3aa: CASTGGFSNQPQHF
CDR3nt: TGTGCCAGCACGGGGGGGTTTAGCAATCAGCCCCAGCATTTT

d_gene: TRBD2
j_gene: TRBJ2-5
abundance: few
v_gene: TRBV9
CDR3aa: CASSPQRTSGGAGTQYF
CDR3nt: TGTGCCAGCAGCCCCCAGCGGACTAGCGGGGGGGCTGGGACCCAGTACTTC

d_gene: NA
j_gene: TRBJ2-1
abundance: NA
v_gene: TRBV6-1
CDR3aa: CASSEGGGLSYEQFF
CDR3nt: TGTGCCAGCAGTGAAGGTGGGGGGTTATCCTATGAGCAGTTCTTC

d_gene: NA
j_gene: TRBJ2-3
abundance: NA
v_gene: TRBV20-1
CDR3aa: CSASSADTQYF
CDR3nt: TGCAGTGCTAGCTCAGCGGATACGCAGTATTTT

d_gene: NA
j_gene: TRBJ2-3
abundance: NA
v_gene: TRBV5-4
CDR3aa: CASSSWALIDTQYF
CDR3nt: TGTGCCAGCAGCTCGTGGGCCCTGATCGATACGCAGTATTTT

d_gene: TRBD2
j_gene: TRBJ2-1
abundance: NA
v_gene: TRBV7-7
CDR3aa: CASGSGGANEQFF
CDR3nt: TGTGCCAGCGGTAGCGGGGGGGCCAATGAGCAGTTCTTC

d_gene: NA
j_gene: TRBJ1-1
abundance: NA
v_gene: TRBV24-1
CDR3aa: CATRGRQPNTEAFF
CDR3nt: TGTGCCACCCGAGGGAGGCAGCCGAACACTGAAGCTTTCTTT

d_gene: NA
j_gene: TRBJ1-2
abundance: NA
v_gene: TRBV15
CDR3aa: CATSRDDLRGRGYTF
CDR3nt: TGTGCCACCAGCAGAGATGATTTAAGGGGAAGGGGCTACACCTTC

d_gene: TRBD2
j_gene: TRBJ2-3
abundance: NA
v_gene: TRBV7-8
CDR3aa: CASSSHLAGTSTDTQYF
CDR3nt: TGTGCCAGCAGCTCTCATTTAGCGGGGACTAGCACAGATACGCAGTATTTT

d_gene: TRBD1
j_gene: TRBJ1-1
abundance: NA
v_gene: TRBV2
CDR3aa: CASSRTGVRTEAFF
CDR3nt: TGTGCCAGCAGTCGGACAGGGGTGCGGACTGAAGCTTTCTTT

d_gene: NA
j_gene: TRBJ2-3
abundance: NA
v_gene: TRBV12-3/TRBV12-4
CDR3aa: CASSSGTDTQYF
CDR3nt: TGTGCCAGCAGTTCAGGCACAGATACGCAGTATTTT

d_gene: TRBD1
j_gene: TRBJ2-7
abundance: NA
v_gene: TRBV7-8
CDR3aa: CASSIRTGGNEQYF
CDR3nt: TGTGCCAGCAGCATAAGGACAGGGGGAAACGAGCAGTACTTC

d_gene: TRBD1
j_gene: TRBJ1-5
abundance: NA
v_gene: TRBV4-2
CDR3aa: CASSQAQGAVQPQHF
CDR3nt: TGTGCCAGCAGCCAAGCACAGGGGGCCGTTCAGCCCCAGCATTTT

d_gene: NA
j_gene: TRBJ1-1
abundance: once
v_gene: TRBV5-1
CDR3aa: CASSEQANTEAFF
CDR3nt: TGCGCCAGCTCCGAACAGGCGAACACTGAAGCTTTCTTT

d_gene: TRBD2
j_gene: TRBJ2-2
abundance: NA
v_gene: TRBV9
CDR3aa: CASSVAGSSGGMHTGELFF
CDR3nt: TGTGCCAGCAGCGTAGCGGGAAGTAGCGGGGGGATGCACACCGGGGAGCTGTTTTTT

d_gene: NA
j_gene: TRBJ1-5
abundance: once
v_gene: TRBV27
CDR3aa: CASSLQGSNQPQHF
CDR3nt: TGTGCCAGCAGTTTACAGGGTAGCAATCAGCCCCAGCATTTT

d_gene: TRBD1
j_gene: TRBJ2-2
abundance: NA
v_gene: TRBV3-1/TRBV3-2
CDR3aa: CASSQVRGTGSPPGELFF
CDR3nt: TGTGCCAGCAGCCAAGTAAGGGGGACAGGATCGCCCCCCGGGGAGCTGTTTTTT

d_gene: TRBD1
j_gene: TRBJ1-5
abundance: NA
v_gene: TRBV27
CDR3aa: CASSFGQGIQPQHF
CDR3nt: TGTGCCAGCAGTTTCGGACAGGGAATTCAGCCCCAGCATTTT

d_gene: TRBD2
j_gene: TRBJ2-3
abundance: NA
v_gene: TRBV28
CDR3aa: CASSSGLVSQYF
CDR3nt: TGTGCCAGCAGTTCCGGACTAGTTTCGCAGTATTTT

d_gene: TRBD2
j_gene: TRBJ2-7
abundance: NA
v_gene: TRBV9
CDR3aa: CASSVELAGVYEQYF
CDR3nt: TGTGCCAGCAGCGTAGAACTAGCGGGGGTGTACGAGCAGTACTTC

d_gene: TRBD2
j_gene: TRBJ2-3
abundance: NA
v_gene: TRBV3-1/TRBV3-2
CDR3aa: CASSQVRGGSYTDTQYF
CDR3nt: TGTGCCAGCAGCCAAGTCCGCGGGGGGTCCTACACAGATACGCAGTATTTT

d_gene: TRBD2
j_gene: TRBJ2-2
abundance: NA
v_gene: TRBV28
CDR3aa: CASSLGVAGGLGTGELFF
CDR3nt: TGTGCCAGCAGTTTAGGAGTAGCGGGGGGGCTGGGCACCGGGGAGCTGTTTTTT

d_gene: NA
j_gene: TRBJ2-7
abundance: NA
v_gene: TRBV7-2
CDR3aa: CASSLTDYSSYEQYF
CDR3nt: TGTGCCAGCAGCTTAACCGACTACAGCTCCTACGAGCAGTACTTC

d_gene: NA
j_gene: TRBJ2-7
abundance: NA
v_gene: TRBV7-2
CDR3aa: CASSSQQGVSWDF
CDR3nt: TGTGCCAGCAGCTCCCAACAAGGGGTATCTTGGGACTTC